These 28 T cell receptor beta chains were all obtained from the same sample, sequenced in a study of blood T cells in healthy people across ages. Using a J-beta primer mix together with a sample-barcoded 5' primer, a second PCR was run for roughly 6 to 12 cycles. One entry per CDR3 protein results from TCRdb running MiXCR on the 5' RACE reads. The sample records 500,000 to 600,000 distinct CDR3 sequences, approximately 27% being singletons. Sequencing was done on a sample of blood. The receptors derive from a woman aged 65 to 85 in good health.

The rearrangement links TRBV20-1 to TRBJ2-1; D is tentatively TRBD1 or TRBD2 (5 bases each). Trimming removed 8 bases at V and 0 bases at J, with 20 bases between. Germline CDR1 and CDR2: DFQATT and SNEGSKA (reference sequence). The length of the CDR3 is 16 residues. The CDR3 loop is CSSYSPGTFSYNEQFF. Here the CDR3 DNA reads TGCAGTTCGTATTCTCCCGGGACCTTCTCCTACAATGAGCAGTTCTTC.

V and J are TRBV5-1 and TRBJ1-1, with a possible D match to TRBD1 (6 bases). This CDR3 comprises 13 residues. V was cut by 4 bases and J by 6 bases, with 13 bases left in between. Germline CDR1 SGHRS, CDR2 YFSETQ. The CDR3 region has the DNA TGCGCCAGCAGCGGGCAGGGGCACTCTGAAGCTTTCTTT. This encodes CASSGQGHSEAFF.

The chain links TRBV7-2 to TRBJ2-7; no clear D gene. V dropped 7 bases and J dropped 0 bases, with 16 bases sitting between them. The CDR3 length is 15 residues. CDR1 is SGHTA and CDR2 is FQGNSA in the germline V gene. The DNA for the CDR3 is TGTGCCAGCATCCTCAGGCGTCTTCCCTCCTACGAGCAGTACTTC. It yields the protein CASILRRLPSYEQYF.

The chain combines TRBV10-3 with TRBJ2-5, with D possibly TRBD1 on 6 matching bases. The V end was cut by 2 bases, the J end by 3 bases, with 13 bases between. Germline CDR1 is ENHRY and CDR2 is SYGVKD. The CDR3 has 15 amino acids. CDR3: CAISEKMDSEETQYF. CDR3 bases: TGTGCCATCAGTGAGAAAATGGACAGCGAAGAGACCCAGTACTTC.

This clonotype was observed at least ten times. The CDR3 nucleotides read TGTGCCAGCAGCCAGGGTCATGAGCAGTTCTTC. Amino acids: CASSQGHEQFF. The chain uses TRBV6-5 and TRBJ2-1; possible D gene TRBD1, 5 bases. CDR1 and CDR2 (germline): MNHEY, SVGAGI. The CDR3 runs to 11 residues. The ends were cut back, 6 bases at V and 8 bases at J, with 8 bases in the middle.

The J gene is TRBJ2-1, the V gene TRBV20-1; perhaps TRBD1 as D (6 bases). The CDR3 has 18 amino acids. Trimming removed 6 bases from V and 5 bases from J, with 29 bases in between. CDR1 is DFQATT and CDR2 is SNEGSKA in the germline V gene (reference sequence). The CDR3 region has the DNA TGCAGTGCCCGTTCGAGACTATTGTCCGCAGCAGGGGACAATGAGCAGTTCTTC. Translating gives CSARSRLLSAAGDNEQFF.

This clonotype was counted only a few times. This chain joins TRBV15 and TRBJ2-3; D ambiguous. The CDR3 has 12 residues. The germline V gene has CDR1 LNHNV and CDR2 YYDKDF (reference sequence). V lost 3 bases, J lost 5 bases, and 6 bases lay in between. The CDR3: CATSSVGDTQYF. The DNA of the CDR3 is TGTGCCACCAGCAGTGTGGGAGATACGCAGTATTTT.

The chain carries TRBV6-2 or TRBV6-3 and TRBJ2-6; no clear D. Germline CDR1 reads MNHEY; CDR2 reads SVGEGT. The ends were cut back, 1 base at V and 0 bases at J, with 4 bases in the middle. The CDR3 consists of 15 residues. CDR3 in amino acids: CASSYLSSGANVLTF. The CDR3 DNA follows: TGTGCCAGCAGTTACTTGTCCTCTGGGGCCAACGTCCTGACTTTC.

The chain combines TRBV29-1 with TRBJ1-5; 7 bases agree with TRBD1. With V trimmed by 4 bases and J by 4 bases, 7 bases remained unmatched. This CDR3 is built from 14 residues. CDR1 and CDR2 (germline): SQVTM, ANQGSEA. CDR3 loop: CSVVIGTANQPQHF. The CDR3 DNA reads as TGCAGCGTTGTGATTGGGACAGCGAATCAGCCCCAGCATTTT.

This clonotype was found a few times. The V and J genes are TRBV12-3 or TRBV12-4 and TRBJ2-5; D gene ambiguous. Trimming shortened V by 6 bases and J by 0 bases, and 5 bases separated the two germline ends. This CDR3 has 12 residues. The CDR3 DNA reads TGTGCCAGCAGATCGTACCAAGAGACCCAGTACTTC. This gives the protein CASRSYQETQYF.

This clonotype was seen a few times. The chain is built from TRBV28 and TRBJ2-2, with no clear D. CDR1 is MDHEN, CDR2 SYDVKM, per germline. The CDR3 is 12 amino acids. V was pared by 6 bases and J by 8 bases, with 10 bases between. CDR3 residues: CASRWAPGELFF. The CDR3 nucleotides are TGTGCCAGCAGATGGGCACCGGGGGAGCTGTTTTTT.

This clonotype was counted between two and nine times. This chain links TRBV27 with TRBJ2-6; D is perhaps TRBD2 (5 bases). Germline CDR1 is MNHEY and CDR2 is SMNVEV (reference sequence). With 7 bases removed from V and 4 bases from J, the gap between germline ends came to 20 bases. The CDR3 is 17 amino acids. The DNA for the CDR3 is TGTGCCAGCACCAACCTGAAGGCGGGTGCCGGGGCCAACGTCCTGACTTTC. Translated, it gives CASTNLKAGAGANVLTF.

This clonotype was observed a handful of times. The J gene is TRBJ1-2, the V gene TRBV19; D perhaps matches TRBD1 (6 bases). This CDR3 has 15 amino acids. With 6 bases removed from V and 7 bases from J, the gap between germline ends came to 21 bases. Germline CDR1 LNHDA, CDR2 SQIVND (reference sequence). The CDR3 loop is CASRETGIRSGGYTF. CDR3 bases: TGTGCCAGTAGGGAGACAGGAATACGGTCTGGTGGCTACACCTTC.

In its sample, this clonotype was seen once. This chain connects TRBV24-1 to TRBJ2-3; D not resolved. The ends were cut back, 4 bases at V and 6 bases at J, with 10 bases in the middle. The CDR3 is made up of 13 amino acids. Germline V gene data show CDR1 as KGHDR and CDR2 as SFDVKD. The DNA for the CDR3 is TGTGCCACCAGTGACGGTTCGTGGGATACGCAGTATTTT. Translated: CATSDGSWDTQYF.

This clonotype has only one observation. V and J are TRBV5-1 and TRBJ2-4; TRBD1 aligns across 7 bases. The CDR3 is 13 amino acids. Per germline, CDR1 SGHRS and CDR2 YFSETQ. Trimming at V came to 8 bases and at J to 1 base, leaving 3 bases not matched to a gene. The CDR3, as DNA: TGCGCCAGTACAGGGGAGGCCAAAAACATTCAGTACTTC. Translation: CASTGEAKNIQYF.

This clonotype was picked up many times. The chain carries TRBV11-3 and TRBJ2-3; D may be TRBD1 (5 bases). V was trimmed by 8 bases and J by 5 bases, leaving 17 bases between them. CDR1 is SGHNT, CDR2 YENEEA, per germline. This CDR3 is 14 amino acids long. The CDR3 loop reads CASESTHRRDTQYF. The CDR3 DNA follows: TGTGCCAGCGAATCGACGCACAGGCGAGATACGCAGTATTTT. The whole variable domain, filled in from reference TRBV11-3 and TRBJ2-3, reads EAGVVQSPRYKIIEKKQPVAFWCNPISGHNTLYWYLQNLGQGPELLIRYENEEAVDDSQLPKDRFSAERLKGVDSTLKIQPAELGDSAVYLCASESTHRRDTQYFGPGTRLTVL.

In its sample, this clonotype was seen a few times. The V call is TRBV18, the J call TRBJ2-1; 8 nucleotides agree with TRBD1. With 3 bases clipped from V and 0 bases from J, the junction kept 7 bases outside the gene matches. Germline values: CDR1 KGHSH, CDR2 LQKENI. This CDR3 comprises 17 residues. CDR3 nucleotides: TGTGCCAGCTCACCCCCCCATACAGGGGGCTCCTACAATGAGCAGTTCTTC. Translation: CASSPPHTGGSYNEQFF.

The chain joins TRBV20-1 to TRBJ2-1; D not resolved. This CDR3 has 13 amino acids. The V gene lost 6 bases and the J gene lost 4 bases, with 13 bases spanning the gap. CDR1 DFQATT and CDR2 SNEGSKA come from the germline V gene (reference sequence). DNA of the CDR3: TGCAGTGCCTCTGATGGACCTTACAATGAGCAGTTCTTC. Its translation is CSASDGPYNEQFF.

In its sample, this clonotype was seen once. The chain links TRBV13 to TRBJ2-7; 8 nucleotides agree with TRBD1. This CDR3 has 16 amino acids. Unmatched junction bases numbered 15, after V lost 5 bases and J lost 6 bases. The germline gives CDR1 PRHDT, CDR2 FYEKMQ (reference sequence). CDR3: CASSQLQGDHFGEQYF. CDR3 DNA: TGTGCCAGCAGCCAATTACAGGGGGATCATTTCGGCGAGCAGTACTTC.

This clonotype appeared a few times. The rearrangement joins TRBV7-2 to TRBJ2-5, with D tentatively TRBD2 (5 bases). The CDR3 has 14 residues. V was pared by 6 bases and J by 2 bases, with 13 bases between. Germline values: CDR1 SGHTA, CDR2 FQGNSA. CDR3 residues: CASRSGRPQETQYF. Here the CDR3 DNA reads TGTGCCAGCAGGTCGGGAAGACCACAAGAGACCCAGTACTTC.

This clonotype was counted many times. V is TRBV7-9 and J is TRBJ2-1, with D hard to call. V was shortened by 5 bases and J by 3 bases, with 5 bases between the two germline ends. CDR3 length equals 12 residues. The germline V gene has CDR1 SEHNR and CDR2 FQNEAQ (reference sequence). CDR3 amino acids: CASSQDYNEQFF. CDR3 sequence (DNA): TGTGCCAGCAGCCAGGACTACAATGAGCAGTTCTTC.

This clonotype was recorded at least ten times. The CDR3 loop is CASSQEGLSTYEQYF. The CDR3 coding sequence is TGTGCCAGCAGTCAAGAAGGACTTTCTACCTACGAGCAGTACTTC. J is TRBJ2-7 and V is TRBV12-3 or TRBV12-4; a possible D gene is TRBD2 (5 bases). The CDR3 is made up of 15 amino acids. Trimming removed 5 bases from V and 2 bases from J, with 16 bases in between.

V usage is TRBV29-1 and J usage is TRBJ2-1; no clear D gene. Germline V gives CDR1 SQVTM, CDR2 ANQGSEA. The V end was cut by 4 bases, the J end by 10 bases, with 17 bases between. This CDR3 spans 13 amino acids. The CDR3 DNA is TGCAGCGTTGTGGGCCCCACCCTAAAGGAGCAGTTCTTC. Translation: CSVVGPTLKEQFF.

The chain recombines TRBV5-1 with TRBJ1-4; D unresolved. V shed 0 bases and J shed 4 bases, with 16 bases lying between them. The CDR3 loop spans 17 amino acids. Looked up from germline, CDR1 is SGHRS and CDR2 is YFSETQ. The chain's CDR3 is CASSLGPPGPHNEKLFF. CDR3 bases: TGCGCCAGCAGCTTGGGGCCCCCCGGGCCCCATAATGAAAAACTGTTTTTT.

This chain's CDR3 is CSARLAAGDTQYF. In nucleotides, the CDR3 is TGCAGTGCTAGATTGGCGGCCGGGGATACGCAGTATTTT. The chain is built from TRBV20-1 and TRBJ2-3; D is unresolved. Trimming removed 2 bases from V and 6 bases from J, with 12 bases in between. This CDR3 is 13 amino acids long. Germline-derived CDR1 and CDR2 are DFQATT and SNEGSKA (reference sequence).

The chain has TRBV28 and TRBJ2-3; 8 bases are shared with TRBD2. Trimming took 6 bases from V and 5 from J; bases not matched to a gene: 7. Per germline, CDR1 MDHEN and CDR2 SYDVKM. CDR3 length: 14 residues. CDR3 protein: CASSPGGEEDTQYF. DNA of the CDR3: TGTGCCAGCAGCCCCGGGGGGGAAGAAGATACGCAGTATTTT.

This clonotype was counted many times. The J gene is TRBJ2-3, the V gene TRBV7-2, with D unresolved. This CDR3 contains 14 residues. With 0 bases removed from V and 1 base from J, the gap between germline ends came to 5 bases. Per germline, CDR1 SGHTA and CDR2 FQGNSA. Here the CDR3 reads CASSLAVRTDTQYF. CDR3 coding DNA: TGTGCCAGCAGCTTAGCTGTTCGCACAGATACGCAGTATTTT.

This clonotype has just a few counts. The CDR3 DNA reads TGTGCCAGCAGTTACTCGCGACGAATCGCAGGGGGGACCCAGTACTTC. Its protein product is CASSYSRRIAGGTQYF. The chain couples TRBV6-5 to TRBJ2-5; 7 nucleotides agree with TRBD1. The CDR3 covers 16 residues. Germline CDR1 MNHEY, CDR2 SVGAGI. The J segment lost 7 bases and the V segment lost 0 bases, leaving 11 bases of the junction unmatched.